This T cell receptor (beta chain) was obtained from a study of T cell repertoires in cytomegalovirus infection. Study-wide context: Recently identified HLA-C-restricted CMV epitopes were used, and well-studied HLA-B-restricted CMV epitopes were used as well. Carrying CMV and the relevant HLA type showed in public TCR beta signatures. Study-level results: Carriers of CMV plus the relevant HLA were identified by cumulative public TCR beta family frequency. HLA-C-restricted TCR beta clonotypes specific for CMV led the ex vivo response.

TCRdb re-analysed the reads in MiXCR, keeping a single row per CDR3 protein. This repertoire shows roughly 990,000 distinct CDR3 sequences, approximately 30% found once; its top ten account for roughly 13%. The V gene lost 8 bases and the J gene lost 3 bases, with 14 bases spanning the gap. Looked up from germline, CDR1 is SNHLY and CDR2 is FYNNEI. The CDR3 is 13 amino acids. As to this clonotype: Its antigen remains unidentified.

The chain recombines TRBV2 with TRBJ2-7; perhaps TRBD2 as D (5 bases). This receptor was obtained from a human donor in good health (CMV status not recorded). Some clones in this sample may be carry-over from other donors' samples. The material sequenced was cultured CD8+ T cells from PBMCs, taken from culture after CMV antigen stimulation. This chain's CDR3 is CASGLGGLYEQYV. CDR3 nucleotides: TGTGCCAGCGGGTTAGGCGGGCTCTACGAGCAGTACGTC.